This TCR beta chain came from a study of T cell responses to AZD1222 COVID-19 vaccine. Study in general: Second doses at about 4 or about 12 weeks were pooled.

TCRdb's copy holds only in-frame clones and misses some; the assay was immunoSEQ multiplex PCR. The sample lists around 120,000 clones, 70% to 90% occurring once. Study-wide findings and caveats: Females outnumbered males among donors, who were mostly white British; clonal diversity was possibly underestimated. Only a handful of AZD1222 recipients, more than 5 in all, had baseline seropositivity.

Comments on this clone: Its specificity is not known.

This receptor was identified in an adult in good health. Specimen: peripheral blood, collected on day 0 of AZD1222 vaccination.

The CDR3 DNA follows: TGTGCCAGCAGCGTACCGGGACGAAACTCTGGAAACACCATATATTTT. Translating gives CASSVPGRNSGNTIYF. The chain employs TRBV21-1 and TRBJ1-3. TRBV21-1 has pseudogene status. The CDR3 extends over 16 amino acids.